These T cell receptor beta chains were read from a single sample in a study of blood T cell repertoires in COVID-19. Only in-frame clones appear in the TCRdb table, and some are missing; sequencing was by immunoSEQ multiplex PCR. The table shows about 130,000 clones, with 81% occurring only once. Sequencing was done on a sample of peripheral blood. The receptors originated from a man aged 25-45 years with COVID-19, enrolled during active disease. The CDR3 runs from the conserved cysteine through the conserved F or W. A D gene is named only where the DNA matches it firmly. Rows may omit the clone size; those that give it use once, few, many or a size class.

TRBJ1-6	NA	TRBD1	TRBV7-8	TGTGCCAGCAGCTTAGGGGGACAGGGGCTTTCACCCCTCCACTTT	CASSLGGQGLSPLHF
TRBJ2-5	NA	NA	TRBV5-6	TGTGCCAGCAGCTTTGGGGCTGGTGCCCGGTTGGAGACCCAGTACTTC	CASSFGAGARLETQYF
TRBJ2-2	NA	NA	TRBV24-1	TGTGCCACCAGTGACCGGGAGATAAACACCGGGGAGCTGTTTTTT	CATSDREINTGELFF
TRBJ1-3	NA	NA	TRBV15	TGTGCCACCAGCAGAGGGGAGAGCTCTGGAAACACCATATATTTT	CATSRGESSGNTIYF
TRBJ2-3	NA	NA	TRBV28	TGTGCCAGCAGTGCGTCGGGGTCCGGAGATACGCAGTATTTT	CASSASGSGDTQYF
TRBJ1-5	once	TRBD1	TRBV7-8	TGTGCCAGCAGCCTAACAGGGGGCTCCAATCAGCCCCAGCATTTT	CASSLTGGSNQPQHF
TRBJ1-6	once	NA	TRBV6-1	TGTGCCAGCAGTGAAGCGTGGGGCAGTAAGTCACCCCTCCACTTT	CASSEAWGSKSPLHF
TRBJ2-1	NA	NA	TRBV28	TGTGCCAGCAGTTTATTGGGTAGCGGCTCCTACAATGAGCAGTTCTTC	CASSLLGSGSYNEQFF
TRBJ1-2	NA	NA	TRBV30	TGTGCCGCCTACACCCCCGGGGGGGATTTGTACGGCTACACCTTC	CAAYTPGGDLYGYTF
TRBJ2-7	NA	TRBD2	TRBV13	TGTGCCAGCAGTTTAGCGGGAGATCAGCAGTACTTC	CASSLAGDQQYF
TRBJ2-3	NA	NA	TRBV24-1	TGTGCCACCAGTGGATCCGAATTGGGGGGAGATACGCAGTATTTT	CATSGSELGGDTQYF
TRBJ2-7	NA	TRBD2	TRBV18	TGTGCCAGCTCAACGCGGACTAGCGGGGCCTACGAGCAGTACTTC	CASSTRTSGAYEQYF
TRBJ1-5	NA	TRBD1	TRBV5-1	TGCGCCAGCAGCTTCGGACAGGGTGGCGATCAGCCCCAGCATTTT	CASSFGQGGDQPQHF
TRBJ2-3	NA	TRBD1	TRBV7-3	TGTGCCAGCAGCCCGACAGGGGGCGCGAACACAGATACGCAGTATTTT	CASSPTGGANTDTQYF
TRBJ2-3	once	NA	TRBV6-6	TGTGCCAGCAGCAATCAGGAGGGAGATACGCAGTATTTT	CASSNQEGDTQYF
TRBJ2-7	few	TRBD2	TRBV6-5	TGTGCCAGCAGTTACCGGACTAGCGGTTCCTACGAGCAGTACTTC	CASSYRTSGSYEQYF
TRBJ1-5	once	TRBD1	TRBV5-8	TGTGCCAGCAGCCTTTGGGGACAGGGCTCAAATCAGCCCCAGCATTTT	CASSLWGQGSNQPQHF
TRBJ2-7	NA	NA	TRBV11-2	TGTGCCAGCAGCCTTGGGGGCAGCCTATACGAGCAGTACTTC	CASSLGGSLYEQYF
TRBJ2-3	NA	TRBD1	TRBV7-6	TGTGCCAGCAGCTTATACGGGACAGGGACAGATACGCAGTATTTT	CASSLYGTGTDTQYF
TRBJ1-1	NA	NA	TRBV28	TGTGCCAGCAGTTTAAGGGGCCAGCCCACTGAAGCTTTCTTT	CASSLRGQPTEAFF
TRBJ2-2	NA	TRBD2	TRBV7-6	TGTGCCAGCAGCTCGGGACTAGCGGGCGCGAACACCGGGGAGCTGTTTTTT	CASSSGLAGANTGELFF
TRBJ2-1	NA	NA	TRBV9	TGTGCCAGCAGCGTAGAGCCCGTTGACTACAATGAGCAGTTCTTC	CASSVEPVDYNEQFF
TRBJ2-5	few	TRBD2	TRBV28	TGTGCCAGCAGCCCAGGGTTCGGAGTCGGCGGGAGTTACCAAGAGACCCAGTACTTC	CASSPGFGVGGSYQETQYF
TRBJ2-2	NA	TRBD2	TRBV7-8	TGTGCCAGCAGCTCTCCCTCGACTAGCGGGAAATGGGAGCTGTTTTTT	CASSSPSTSGKWELFF
TRBJ1-3	NA	TRBD1	TRBV7-2	TGTGCCAGCAGCCGTGACAGGGCGCCAGGAGACACCATATATTTT	CASSRDRAPGDTIYF
TRBJ1-2	once	TRBD1	TRBV30	TGTGCCTGGACCTCAGGGGGCAGGGATGGCTACACCTTC	CAWTSGGRDGYTF
TRBJ2-1	NA	TRBD1	TRBV5-8	TGTGCCAGCAGCTTGGAACAGGGGTACAATGAGCAGTTCTTC	CASSLEQGYNEQFF
TRBJ2-2	once	NA	TRBV5-1	TGCGCCAGCAGCTTGGGGGGCGGAAGCCGGGAGCTGTTTTTT	CASSLGGGSRELFF
TRBJ1-1	NA	TRBD1	TRBV4-3	TGCGCCAGCAGCCAGTACCGGGACAGGGACGCTTTCTTT	CASSQYRDRDAFF
TRBJ2-3	NA	TRBD1	TRBV7-9	TGTGCCAGCAGCCCTCCCTACAGGGGGAAAGATACGCAGTATTTT	CASSPPYRGKDTQYF
TRBJ2-3	NA	NA	TRBV4-3	TGCGCCAGCAGCCAGGGGGCGACGCGGGGCACAGATACGCAGTATTTT	CASSQGATRGTDTQYF
TRBJ1-5	many	NA	TRBV27	TGTGCCAGCAGTCGCACCTATAGCAATCAGCCCCAGCATTTT	CASSRTYSNQPQHF
TRBJ2-5	NA	TRBD2	TRBV5-1	TGCGCCAGCAGCCTGGGAGGGCAAGAGACCCAGTACTTC	CASSLGGQETQYF
TRBJ2-7	NA	NA	TRBV7-9	TGTGCCAGCAGCCATACAGGGAAGGGGGACGACGAGCAGTACTTC	CASSHTGKGDDEQYF
TRBJ1-1	NA	NA	TRBV6-1	TGTGCCAGCAGTGAAGCTATGGGGCGAAACACTGAAGCTTTCTTT	CASSEAMGRNTEAFF
TRBJ2-6	NA	NA	TRBV11-2	TGTGCCAGCAGCTTAGATACGGGGGCTGGGGCCAACGTCCTGACTTTC	CASSLDTGAGANVLTF
TRBJ1-3	NA	NA	TRBV12-5	TGTGCTAGTGGGCACAGGGAAGGATTTACTGGAAACACCATATATTTT	CASGHREGFTGNTIYF
TRBJ1-5	NA	TRBD1	TRBV28	TGTGCCAGCAGTTTTCTATACTTCGGACAGGACGGGTTGGGCAATCAGCCCCAGCATTTT	CASSFLYFGQDGLGNQPQHF
TRBJ1-1	NA	NA	TRBV12-3/TRBV12-4	TGTGCCAGCAGTCCCGTTTCCACTGAAGCTTTCTTT	CASSPVSTEAFF
TRBJ2-4	NA	TRBD2	TRBV6-5	TGTGCCAGCGGGGCGGGAGTGGGTAACATTCAGTACTTC	CASGAGVGNIQYF
TRBJ1-2	NA	NA	TRBV28	TGTGCCAGCAGTTTAGGGGGGGCAGGAGGCTACACCTTC	CASSLGGAGGYTF
TRBJ1-2	NA	NA	TRBV3-1/TRBV3-2	TGTGCCAGCAGCCAAGGGGTACAGGGTAATACCTTC	CASSQGVQGNTF
TRBJ2-2	once	TRBD2	TRBV4-3	TGCGCCAGCAGCCAAGATCTCGCGGGGGGGAACACCGGGGAGCTGTTTTTT	CASSQDLAGGNTGELFF
TRBJ2-7	NA	TRBD2	TRBV5-1	TGCGCCAGCAGCTTAACCGGGGGACTAGCGGTCTACGAGCAGTACTTC	CASSLTGGLAVYEQYF
TRBJ1-1	NA	NA	TRBV6-2/TRBV6-3	TGTGCCAGCAGTTACAGAACAGACACTGAAGCTTTCTTT	CASSYRTDTEAFF
TRBJ2-1	NA	TRBD2	TRBV23-1	TGCGCCAGCAGTCAGAGTCTAGCGGGTAACTACAATGAGCAGTTCTTC	CASSQSLAGNYNEQFF